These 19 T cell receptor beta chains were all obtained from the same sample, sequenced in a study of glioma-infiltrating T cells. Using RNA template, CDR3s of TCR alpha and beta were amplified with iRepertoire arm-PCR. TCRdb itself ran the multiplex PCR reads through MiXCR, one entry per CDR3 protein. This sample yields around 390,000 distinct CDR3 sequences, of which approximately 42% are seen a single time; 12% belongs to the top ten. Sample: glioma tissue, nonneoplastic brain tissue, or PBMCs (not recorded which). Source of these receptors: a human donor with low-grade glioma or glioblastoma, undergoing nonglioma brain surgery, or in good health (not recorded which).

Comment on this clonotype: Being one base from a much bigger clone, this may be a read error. The CDR3 nucleotides read TGCAGTGCGCCGACTAGCGGCCACACCGGGGAGCTGTTTTTT. Its protein is CSAPTSGHTGELFF. V usage is TRBV20-1 and J usage is TRBJ2-2; 9 bases are shared with TRBD2. Germline CDR1 DFQATT, CDR2 SNEGSKA (reference sequence). This CDR3 region has 14 residues. Trimming took 6 bases from V and 3 from J; bases not matched to a gene: 5.

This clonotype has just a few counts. CDR3: CASSPPGASYEQYF. In DNA, the CDR3 is TGTGCCAGTAGTCCGCCCGGGGCATCCTACGAGCAGTACTTC. The chain couples TRBV5-4 to TRBJ2-7; possibly TRBD1 or TRBD2 for D (5 bases each). Germline loops: CDR1 SGHNT, CDR2 YYREEE (reference sequence). Trimming took 8 bases from V and 1 from J, leaving 16 bases between them. The CDR3 contains 14 residues.

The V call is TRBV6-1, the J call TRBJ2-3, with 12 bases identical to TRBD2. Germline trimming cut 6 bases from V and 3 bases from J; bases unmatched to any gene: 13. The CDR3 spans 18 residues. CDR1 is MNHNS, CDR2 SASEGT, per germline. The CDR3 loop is CASSPPELAGGRTDTQYF. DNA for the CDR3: TGTGCCAGCAGCCCTCCGGAACTAGCGGGAGGAAGAACAGATACGCAGTATTTT.

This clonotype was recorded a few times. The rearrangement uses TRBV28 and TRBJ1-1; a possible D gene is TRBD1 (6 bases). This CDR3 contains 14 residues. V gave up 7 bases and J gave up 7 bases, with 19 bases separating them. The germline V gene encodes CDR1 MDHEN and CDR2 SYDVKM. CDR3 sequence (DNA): TGTGCCAGCACTCAACCTACAGGGACCCTTGAAGCTTTCTTT. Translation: CASTQPTGTLEAFF.

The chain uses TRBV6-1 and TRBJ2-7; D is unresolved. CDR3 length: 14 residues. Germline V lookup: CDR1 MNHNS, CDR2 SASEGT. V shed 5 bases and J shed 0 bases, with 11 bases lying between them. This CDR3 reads CASSQTTSSYEQYF. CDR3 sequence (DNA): TGTGCCAGCAGTCAGACAACCAGCTCCTACGAGCAGTACTTC.

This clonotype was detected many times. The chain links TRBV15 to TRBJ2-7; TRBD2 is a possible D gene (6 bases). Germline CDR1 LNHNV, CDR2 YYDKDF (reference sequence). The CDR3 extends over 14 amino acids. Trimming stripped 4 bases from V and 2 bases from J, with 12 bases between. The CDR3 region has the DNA TGTGCCACCAGCAAGGACCCGGGGGCCTACGAGCAGTACTTC. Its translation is CATSKDPGAYEQYF.

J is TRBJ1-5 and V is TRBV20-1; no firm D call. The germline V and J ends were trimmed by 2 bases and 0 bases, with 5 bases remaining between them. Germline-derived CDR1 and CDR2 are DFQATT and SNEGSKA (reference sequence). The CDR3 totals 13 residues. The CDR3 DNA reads TGCAGTGCTAGACTCTATAGCAATCAGCCCCAGCATTTT. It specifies CSARLYSNQPQHF.

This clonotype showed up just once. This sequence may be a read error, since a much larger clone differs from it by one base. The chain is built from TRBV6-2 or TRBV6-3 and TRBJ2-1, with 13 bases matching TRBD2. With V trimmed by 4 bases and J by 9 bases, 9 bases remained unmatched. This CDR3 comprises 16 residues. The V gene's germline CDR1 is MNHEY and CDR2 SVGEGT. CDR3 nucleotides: TGTGCCAGCAGTTCCATCGGACTAGCGGGAGTCCCTGAGCAGTTCTTC. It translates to CASSSIGLAGVPEQFF.

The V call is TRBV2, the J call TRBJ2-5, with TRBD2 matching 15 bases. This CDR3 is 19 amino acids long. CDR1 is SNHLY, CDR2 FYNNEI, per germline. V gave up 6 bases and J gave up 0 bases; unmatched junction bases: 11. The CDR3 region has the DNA TGTGCCAGCAGCGATGGACTAGCGGGAGGGCCCCCGTACCAAGAGACCCAGTACTTC. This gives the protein CASSDGLAGGPPYQETQYF. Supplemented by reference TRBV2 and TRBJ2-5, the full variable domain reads EPEVTQTPSHQVTQMGQEVILRCVPISNHLYFYWYRQILGQKVEFLVSFYNNEISEKSEIFDDQFSVERPDGSNFTLKIRSTKLEDSAMYFCASSDGLAGGPPYQETQYFGPGTRLLVL.

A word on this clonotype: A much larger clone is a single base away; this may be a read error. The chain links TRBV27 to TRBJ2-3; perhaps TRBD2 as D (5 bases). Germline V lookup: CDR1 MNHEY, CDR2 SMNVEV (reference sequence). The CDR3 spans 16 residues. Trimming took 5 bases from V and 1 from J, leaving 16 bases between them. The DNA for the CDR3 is TGTGCCAGCAGTGCCTTGGCGGCGCGGGGCACAGATACGCAGTATTTT. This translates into CASSALAARGTDTQYF.

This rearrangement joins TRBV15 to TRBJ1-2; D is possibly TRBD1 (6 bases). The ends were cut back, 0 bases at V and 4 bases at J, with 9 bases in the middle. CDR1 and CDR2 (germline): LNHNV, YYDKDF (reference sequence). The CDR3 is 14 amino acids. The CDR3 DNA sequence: TGTGCCACCAGCAGAGATGTGACAGGCTATGGCTACACCTTC. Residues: CATSRDVTGYGYTF. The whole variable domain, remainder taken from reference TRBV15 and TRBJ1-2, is DAMVIQNPRYQVTQFGKPVTLSCSQTLNHNVMYWYQQKSSQAPKLLFHYYDKDFNNEADTPDNFQSRRPNTSFCFLDIRSPGLGDTAMYLCATSRDVTGYGYTFGSGTRLTVV.

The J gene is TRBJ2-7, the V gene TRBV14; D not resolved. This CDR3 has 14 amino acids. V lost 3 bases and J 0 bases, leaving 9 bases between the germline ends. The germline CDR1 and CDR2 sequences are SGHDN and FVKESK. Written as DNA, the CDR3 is TGTGCCAGCAGCCATTTCGTGAGCTCCTACGAGCAGTACTTC. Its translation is CASSHFVSSYEQYF.

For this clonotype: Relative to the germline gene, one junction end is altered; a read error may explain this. The CDR3 is CGTGQGYNEQFF. Here the CDR3 DNA reads TGCGGGACGGGACAGGGTTACAATGAGCAGTTCTTC. This sequence joins TRBV6-2 or TRBV6-3 and TRBJ2-1, with 9 positions matching TRBD1. The CDR3 totals 12 residues. Germline-derived CDR1 and CDR2 are MNHEY and SVGEGT.

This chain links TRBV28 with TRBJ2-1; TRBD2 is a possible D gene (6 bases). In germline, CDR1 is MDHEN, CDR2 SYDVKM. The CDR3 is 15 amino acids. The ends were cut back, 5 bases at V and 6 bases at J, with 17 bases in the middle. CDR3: CASSRRLEASNEQFF. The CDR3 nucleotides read TGTGCCAGCAGTCGCCGACTAGAGGCCTCCAATGAGCAGTTCTTC.

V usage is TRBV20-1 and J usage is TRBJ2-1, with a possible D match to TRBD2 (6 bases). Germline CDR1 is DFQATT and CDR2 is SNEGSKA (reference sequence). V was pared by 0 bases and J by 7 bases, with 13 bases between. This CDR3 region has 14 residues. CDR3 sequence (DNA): TGCAGTGCTAGAGATCTGGGAGGAGGGAATGAGCAGTTCTTC. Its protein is CSARDLGGGNEQFF.

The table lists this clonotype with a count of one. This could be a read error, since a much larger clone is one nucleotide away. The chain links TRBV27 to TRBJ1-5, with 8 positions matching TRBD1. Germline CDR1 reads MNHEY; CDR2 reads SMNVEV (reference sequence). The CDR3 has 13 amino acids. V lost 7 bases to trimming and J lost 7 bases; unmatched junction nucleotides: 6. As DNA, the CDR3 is TGTGCCAGCATCCGACAGGGGCGGCAGCCCCAGCATTTT. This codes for CASIRQGRQPQHF.

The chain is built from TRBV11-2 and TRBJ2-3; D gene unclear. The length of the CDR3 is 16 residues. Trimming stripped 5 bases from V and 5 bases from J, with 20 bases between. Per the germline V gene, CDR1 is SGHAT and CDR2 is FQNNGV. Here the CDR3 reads CASSERVTGDGDTQYF. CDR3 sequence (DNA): TGTGCCAGCAGCGAGAGAGTGACGGGCGACGGAGATACGCAGTATTTT.

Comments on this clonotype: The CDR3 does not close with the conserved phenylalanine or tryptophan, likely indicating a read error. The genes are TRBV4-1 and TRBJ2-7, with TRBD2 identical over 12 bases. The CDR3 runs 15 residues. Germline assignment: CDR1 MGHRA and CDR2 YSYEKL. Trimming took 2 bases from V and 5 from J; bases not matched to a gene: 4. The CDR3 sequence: CASSQPTSGSHEQYL. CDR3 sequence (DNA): TGCGCCAGCAGCCAACCGACTAGCGGGAGCCACGAGCAGTACCTC.

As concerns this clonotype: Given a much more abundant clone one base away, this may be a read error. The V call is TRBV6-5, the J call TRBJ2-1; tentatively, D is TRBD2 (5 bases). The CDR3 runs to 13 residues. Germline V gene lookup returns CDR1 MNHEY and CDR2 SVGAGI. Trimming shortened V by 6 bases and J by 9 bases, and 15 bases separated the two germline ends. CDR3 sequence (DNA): TGTGCCAGCAGCTCCGGGGTCCCGCGTGAGCAGTTCTTC. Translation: CASSSGVPREQFF.